This is a list of T cell receptor beta chains from one sample in a study of identical twins. TCRdb re-called the 5' RACE reads with MiXCR, one entry per CDR3 protein. The sample has around 670,000 distinct CDR3 sequences, around 6% seen once. Sequencing was done on a sample of naive T cells sorted from blood. These receptors all stem from a man aged 18 to 30 in good health. CDR3s include the opening cysteine and the closing phenylalanine or tryptophan. Each record gives: V gene, CDR3 protein.

>TRBV6-1
CASSLGTGRAETQYF
>TRBV20-1
CSAGGLAFSEQFF
>TRBV7-2
CASSLGQGARETQYF
>TRBV5-1
CASSLEGRLGGNEQFF
>TRBV24-1
CATSDPTGGNTEAFF
>TRBV5-1
CASSYGIRGNEQFF
>TRBV5-1
CASSFVGGERGDTQYF
>TRBV4-1
CASSQVAITDTQYF
>TRBV5-1
CASSLSLAGRETQYF
>TRBV4-3
CASSQDLADRSDEQFF
>TRBV7-8
CASSEPPWVAGVGTDTQYF
>TRBV12-3/TRBV12-4
CASSPPGLLYGYTF